The next 21 T cell receptor beta chains were all read from a single sample in a study of blood T cell repertoires in COVID-19. Only in-frame clones appear in the TCRdb table, and some are missing; sequencing was by immunoSEQ multiplex PCR. The repertoire includes approximately 250,000 clones, around 90% of them detected once, and approximately 1% sits in the top ten. Sequences were obtained from PBMCs or T cells enriched from blood (not recorded which). The receptors were sampled from a woman in her twenties or thirties who had recovered from COVID-19.

V is TRBV18 and J is TRBJ2-7; the D gene is possibly TRBD2 (6 bases). V lost 5 bases to trimming and J lost 1 base, with 15 bases between them. Germline CDR1 is KGHSH and CDR2 is LQKENI. CDR3 length: 15 amino acids. The CDR3 DNA follows: TGTGCCAGCTCAGGGGGGACGGGTGCATCCTACGAGCAGTACTTC. Translating gives CASSGGTGASYEQYF.

This clone has only one observation. The V call is TRBV7-3, the J call TRBJ1-2, with D uncertain. V was pared by 5 bases and J by 3 bases, with 13 bases between. The CDR3 sequence is 14 residues long. CDR1 and CDR2 (germline): SGHTA, FQGTGA. In DNA, the CDR3 is TGTGCCAGCAGCCCCCACCCACTCGACTATGGCTACACCTTC. It encodes CASSPHPLDYGYTF.

This sequence joins TRBV24-1 and TRBJ2-1; possible D gene TRBD2, 6 bases. Germline loops: CDR1 KGHDR, CDR2 SFDVKD. Trimming stripped 0 bases from V and 0 bases from J, with 11 bases between. This CDR3 has 17 amino acids. CDR3 DNA: TGTGCCACCAGTGATTTGGACCACGGGAGCTCCTACAATGAGCAGTTCTTC. It encodes CATSDLDHGSSYNEQFF.

This chain connects TRBV2 to TRBJ1-2; 10 bases are shared with TRBD1. The CDR3 has 15 residues. In germline, CDR1 is SNHLY, CDR2 FYNNEI. Trimming removed 10 bases from V and 5 bases from J; junction bases left unmatched: 13. CDR3: CAKGGTGEESYGYTF. The CDR3 DNA reads as TGTGCCAAGGGGGGGACAGGGGAGGAGAGTTATGGCTACACCTTC.

The chain couples TRBV9 to TRBJ2-2, with D possibly matching TRBD1 (6 bases). This CDR3 is 16 amino acids long. V was clipped by 0 bases and J by 3 bases, with 12 bases between them. Germline V gene sequence: CDR1 SGDLS, CDR2 YYNGEE. For the CDR3, the DNA is TGTGCCAGCAGCGTAGATCCAGGGGTGGACACCGGGGAGCTGTTTTTT. Residues: CASSVDPGVDTGELFF.

This sequence joins TRBV5-1 and TRBJ2-6; D unclear. CDR1 is SGHRS, CDR2 YFSETQ, per germline. There are 15 residues in the CDR3. Trimming removed 7 bases from V and 0 bases from J, with 11 bases in between. The DNA for the CDR3 is TGCGCCAGCGGGCAGGTCAGCTCTGGGGCCAACGTCCTGACTTTC. Translation: CASGQVSSGANVLTF.

The chain links TRBV6-5 to TRBJ1-5; D unresolved. Germline V gene sequence: CDR1 MNHEY, CDR2 SVGAGI. V was shortened by 6 bases and J by 2 bases, with 14 bases between the two germline ends. The CDR3 length is 15 residues. The CDR3 is CASRLDVGGNQPQHF. The CDR3 DNA reads as TGTGCCAGCAGGCTAGATGTCGGGGGCAATCAGCCCCAGCATTTT.

The rearrangement uses TRBV13 and TRBJ1-2; 7 positions match TRBD1. Germline values: CDR1 PRHDT, CDR2 FYEKMQ (reference sequence). The CDR3 consists of 13 residues. V was pared by 5 bases and J by 5 bases, with 5 bases of the junction left unmatched. The CDR3 protein is CASSQGGGYGYTF. DNA of the CDR3: TGTGCCAGCAGCCAAGGGGGCGGGTATGGCTACACCTTC. The full variable domain, completed using reference TRBV13 and TRBJ1-2, is AAGVIQSPRHLIKEKRETATLKCYPIPRHDTVYWYQQGPGQDPQFLISFYEKMQSDKGSIPDRFSAQQFSDYHSELNMSSLELGDSALYFCASSQGGGYGYTFGSGTRLTVV.

The chain uses TRBV11-2 and TRBJ2-7, with a weak D call TRBD2 (5 bases). Germline assignment: CDR1 SGHAT and CDR2 FQNNGV. The length of the CDR3 is 14 residues. Trimming left V 3 bases short and J 7 bases short, with 16 bases between. CDR3 in DNA: TGTGCCAGCAGCTTTCTAGCCAACTCAGGAGAGCAGTACTTC. This translates into CASSFLANSGEQYF.

The V call is TRBV28, the J call TRBJ1-5, with D perhaps TRBD1 (5 bases). Germline V gene lookup returns CDR1 MDHEN and CDR2 SYDVKM. V was trimmed by 2 bases and J by 4 bases, leaving 15 bases between them. This CDR3 comprises 16 residues. The CDR3 DNA is TGTGCCAGCAGTTTAAGGGATCGGGGGGAGAATCAGCCCCAGCATTTT. It yields the protein CASSLRDRGENQPQHF.

This chain uses TRBV9 with TRBJ2-2; possibly TRBD2 for D (6 bases). Germline V CDR1 and CDR2: SGDLS, YYNGEE. V lost 0 bases, J lost 6 bases, and 12 bases lay in between. The CDR3 runs 15 residues. The CDR3 DNA reads TGTGCCAGCAGCGTAGAAGGAGGGGCTTCCGGGGAGCTGTTTTTT. This codes for CASSVEGGASGELFF. The full variable domain, completed using reference TRBV9 and TRBJ2-2, is DSGVTQTPKHLITATGQRVTLRCSPRSGDLSVYWYQQSLDQGLQFLIQYYNGEERAKGNILERFSAQQFPDLHSELNLSSLELGDSALYFCASSVEGGASGELFFGEGSRLTVL.

This CDR3 reads CASSLVLAGESDTQYF. The DNA of the CDR3 is TGTGCCAGCAGCTTAGTACTAGCGGGGGAATCTGATACGCAGTATTTT. The gene calls are TRBV11-3 and TRBJ2-3; TRBD2 matches at 11 bases. There are 16 residues in the CDR3. Trimming at V came to 1 base and at J to 6 bases, leaving 6 bases not matched to a gene. The germline CDR1 and CDR2 sequences are SGHNT and YENEEA.

The chain joins TRBV7-6 to TRBJ2-2; 8 nucleotides match TRBD2. The trim removed 2 bases at V and 1 base at J, leaving 6 bases unmatched. The CDR3 is made up of 17 amino acids. The germline CDR1 and CDR2 sequences are SGHVS and FNYEAQ. The CDR3 DNA follows: TGTGCCAGCAGCTTAATCTCGCGGGGGGTGAACACCGGGGAGCTGTTTTTT. This sequence encodes CASSLISRGVNTGELFF.

In nucleotides, the CDR3 is TGTGCCATCAGTGAGGGCGGGATTGCAACTAATGAAAAACTGTTTTTT. This encodes CAISEGGIATNEKLFF. This sequence joins TRBV10-3 and TRBJ1-4; D uncertain. CDR1 is ENHRY, CDR2 SYGVKD, per germline. V shed 2 bases and J shed 0 bases, with 10 bases lying between them. This CDR3 comprises 16 residues.

The rearrangement uses TRBV5-1 and TRBJ1-2, with 8 bases identical to TRBD1. Germline CDR1 reads SGHRS; CDR2 reads YFSETQ. The V gene end was trimmed by 0 bases and the J gene end by 2 bases; junction bases not matched to a gene: 12. The CDR3 is made up of 18 amino acids. The CDR3 DNA is TGCGCCAGCAGCTTGGAAGGTCGCAGGGGGCTATCGAACTATGGCTACACCTTC. Its translation: CASSLEGRRGLSNYGYTF. The complete variable domain, with remaining parts taken from reference TRBV5-1 and TRBJ1-2, reads KAGVTQTPRYLIKTRGQQVTLSCSPISGHRSVSWYQQTPGQGLQFLFEYFSETQRNKGNFPGRFSGRQFSNSRSEMNVSTLELGDSALYLCASSLEGRRGLSNYGYTFGSGTRLTVV.

This clone has just a few counts. The chain joins TRBV28 to TRBJ2-1; 13 nucleotides agree with TRBD2. This CDR3 is built from 18 residues. J gave up 8 bases and V 5 bases, and 15 bases lay outside the gene matches. Germline V lookup: CDR1 MDHEN, CDR2 SYDVKM. The CDR3 DNA is TGTGCCAGCAGTCGACTCAAAACTAGCGGGGGGGCCTGGTATGAGCAGTTCTTC. This gives the protein CASSRLKTSGGAWYEQFF.

This clone appeared a single time. The chain uses TRBV13 and TRBJ1-2; D perhaps matches TRBD1 (6 bases). The CDR3 spans 14 residues. Germline CDR1 PRHDT, CDR2 FYEKMQ (reference sequence). Trimming shortened V by 8 bases and J by 7 bases, and 20 bases separated the two germline ends. Here the CDR3 reads CASRRSGGSGGYTF. The CDR3 nucleotides are TGTGCCAGCCGACGTTCGGGGGGCTCTGGTGGCTACACCTTC.

This clone appeared once. The V and J genes are TRBV4-2 and TRBJ1-2; tentative D call: TRBD1 (5 bases). Germline V gene lookup returns CDR1 LGHNA and CDR2 YNFKEQ. V was pared by 3 bases and J by 5 bases, with 13 bases between. CDR3 length: 14 amino acids. CDR3 protein: CASSQFREPYGYTF. The CDR3 region has the DNA TGTGCCAGCAGCCAGTTCAGGGAACCGTATGGCTACACCTTC.

The chain combines TRBV19 with TRBJ2-3, with unresolved D. This CDR3 is built from 13 residues. Trimming cost V 5 bases and J 2 bases, with 8 bases left between them. The germline gives CDR1 LNHDA, CDR2 SQIVND (reference sequence). The CDR3 sequence is CASSSENTDTQYF. The CDR3 DNA follows: TGTGCCAGTAGTTCGGAGAACACAGATACGCAGTATTTT.

The chain couples TRBV27 to TRBJ1-5; no clear D gene. This CDR3 has 15 residues. Between the trimmed V and J ends, which lost 3 bases and 2 bases, there was a span of 11 bases. Germline loops: CDR1 MNHEY, CDR2 SMNVEV (reference sequence). The DNA for the CDR3 is TGTGCCAGCAGTTTTCGGGGTCGAGGCAATCAGCCCCAGCATTTT. Its translation is CASSFRGRGNQPQHF.

The DNA of the CDR3 is TGTGCCAGCACCCAGGCCGGGAGGAATTATGGCTACACCTTC. Translation: CASTQAGRNYGYTF. The rearrangement links TRBV9 to TRBJ1-2; D is uncertain. In germline, CDR1 is SGDLS, CDR2 YYNGEE. The CDR3 spans 14 residues. The germline V and J ends were trimmed by 6 bases and 5 bases, with 17 bases remaining between them.